These T cell receptor beta chains were read from a single sample in a study of T-cell reconstitution after alpha-beta-depleted transplantation in children. TCRdb passed the PCR reads through MiXCR, listing each CDR3 protein once. The sample shows about 500,000 distinct CDR3 sequences, approximately 10% of them seen only once. Material: PBMCs, mostly from graft donor cells, obtained 180 days after TCRalphabeta/CD19-depleted stem cell transplant. The receptors were sampled from a female patient between 2 and 15 years old who had a stem cell transplant for aplastic anemia, so the T cells may come from the graft donor. CDR3s include the opening cysteine and the closing phenylalanine or tryptophan. D genes are given only for firm matches. Some rows mark clone size as missing; the rest say once, few, many or name a class of expanded clone.

J,D,V,size,CDR3,DNA
TRBJ2-1,-,TRBV25-1,few,CASSEYSGGQGSYNEQFF,TGTGCCAGCAGTGAATATTCTGGCGGGCAGGGTTCCTACAATGAGCAGTTCTTC
TRBJ1-5,-,TRBV29-1,-,CSVHGSNQPQHF,TGCAGCGTGCATGGGAGCAATCAGCCCCAGCATTTT
TRBJ2-2,TRBD1,TRBV15,-,CATSTPEDRDTGELFF,TGTGCCACCAGTACCCCCGAGGACAGGGACACCGGGGAGCTGTTTTTT
TRBJ2-3,-,TRBV7-9,few,CASSFQGLMYTDTQYF,TGTGCCAGCAGCTTCCAGGGGCTGATGTACACAGATACGCAGTATTTT
TRBJ1-5,-,TRBV27,-,CASSDGGQPQHF,TGTGCCAGCAGCGACGGAGGTCAGCCCCAGCATTTT
TRBJ2-2,-,TRBV15,few,CATSRDSRAGELFF,TGTGCCACCAGCAGAGATTCTCGCGCCGGGGAGCTGTTTTTT
TRBJ2-7,TRBD2,TRBV29-1,few,CSVFSGSSYEQYF,TGCAGCGTTTTTAGCGGGAGCTCCTACGAGCAGTACTTC
TRBJ2-5,-,TRBV29-1,many,CSVPSGPGKRETQYF,TGCAGCGTCCCGAGCGGCCCAGGGAAGAGGGAGACCCAGTACTTC
TRBJ2-4,-,TRBV12-3/TRBV12-4,-,CASSAQDRLGRSLAKNIQYF,TGTGCCAGCAGCGCCCAGGACAGGCTAGGGAGGTCACTAGCCAAAAACATTCAGTACTTC
TRBJ2-1,-,TRBV5-1,few,CASSMTGRVFTEQFF,TGCGCCAGCAGCATGACAGGGAGGGTTTTCACTGAGCAGTTCTTC
TRBJ2-1,TRBD2,TRBV12-3/TRBV12-4,many,CASSPSGSSYNEQFF,TGTGCCAGCAGCCCTAGCGGGAGCTCCTACAATGAGCAGTTCTTC
TRBJ2-5,-,TRBV7-2,few,CASSLTATQYF,TGTGCCAGCAGCTTAACGGCGACCCAGTACTTC
TRBJ2-7,TRBD1,TRBV5-1,-,CASSLTGQGSYEQYF,TGCGCCAGCAGCTTGACGGGACAGGGTTCCTACGAGCAGTACTTC
TRBJ2-1,-,TRBV6-5,few,CASSYSAAAYNEQFF,TGTGCCAGCAGTTACTCGGCAGCTGCCTACAATGAGCAGTTCTTC
TRBJ1-3,-,TRBV2,few,CASTLQGLSGNTIYF,TGTGCCAGCACTCTGCAGGGGCTCTCTGGAAACACCATATATTTT
TRBJ2-1,-,TRBV9,few,CASSVGGRQRGNEQFF,TGTGCCAGCAGCGTAGGGGGACGGCAGCGCGGCAATGAGCAGTTCTTC
TRBJ2-3,-,TRBV9,few,CASSVEASEGFTQYF,TGTGCCAGCAGCGTTGAGGCTAGCGAGGGGTTTACGCAGTATTTT
TRBJ1-5,-,TRBV4-3,many,CASSRGHSNQPQHF,TGCGCCAGCAGCCGCGGACATAGCAATCAGCCCCAGCATTTT
TRBJ1-6,TRBD1,TRBV5-6,few,CASSRGTGIGSPLHF,TGTGCCAGCAGCCGCGGGACAGGGATTGGTTCACCCCTCCACTTT
TRBJ2-1,-,TRBV4-3,-,CASSHPYGQGRSYNEQFF,TGCGCCAGCAGCCATCCCTACGGGCAGGGTCGCTCCTACAATGAGCAGTTCTTC
TRBJ2-1,TRBD1,TRBV9,-,CASSAEVPRGNEQFF,TGTGCCAGCAGCGCAGAAGTCCCCAGGGGGAATGAGCAGTTCTTC
TRBJ2-1,-,TRBV20-1,few,CSARDIGSSYNEQFF,TGCAGTGCTAGAGATATAGGGAGCTCCTACAATGAGCAGTTCTTC
TRBJ2-5,TRBD2,TRBV5-1,-,CASSYGRALETQYF,TGCGCCAGCAGCTACGGGAGGGCGTTGGAGACCCAGTACTTC
TRBJ2-5,TRBD2,TRBV12-3/TRBV12-4,-,CASSFASGAVGRPETQYF,TGTGCCAGCAGTTTTGCTAGCGGGGCTGTAGGGCGCCCAGAGACCCAGTACTTC
TRBJ2-1,-,TRBV4-2,-,CASSQDKPSSYNEQFF,TGTGCCAGCAGCCAAGACAAGCCCAGCTCCTACAATGAGCAGTTCTTC
TRBJ2-7,-,TRBV4-1,few,CASSQDLRGPSYEQYF,TGCGCCAGCAGCCAAGACCTCCGGGGGCCCTCCTACGAGCAGTACTTC
TRBJ2-7,TRBD2,TRBV20-1,-,CSASAPGRGVSEQYF,TGCAGTGCTAGCGCCCCCGGACGGGGGGTTTCCGAGCAGTACTTC
TRBJ2-5,-,TRBV9,-,CASSAISGETQYF,TGTGCCAGCAGCGCAATTAGCGGAGAGACCCAGTACTTC
TRBJ2-3,-,TRBV20-1,-,CSARLGGSTDTQYF,TGCAGTGCTAGGCTCGGGGGTAGCACAGATACGCAGTATTTT
TRBJ2-7,TRBD1,TRBV27,few,CASSLSVSPTGGYEQYF,TGTGCCAGCAGTTTATCGGTCAGCCCCACAGGGGGCTACGAGCAGTACTTC
TRBJ1-3,-,TRBV29-1,-,CSVETVGTIYF,TGCAGCGTTGAAACTGTCGGCACCATATATTTT
TRBJ2-3,TRBD2,TRBV28,many,CASSQLAGRTDTQYF,TGTGCCAGCAGCCAACTAGCGGGCCGCACAGATACGCAGTATTTT
TRBJ2-7,-,TRBV11-2,few,CASSTWASGLTYEQYF,TGTGCCAGCAGCACATGGGCGTCAGGCCTGACCTACGAGCAGTACTTC
TRBJ2-3,TRBD2,TRBV20-1,few,CSVGGSSRTDTQYF,TGCAGTGTCGGCGGGAGCTCGCGGACAGATACGCAGTATTTT
TRBJ2-5,-,TRBV4-3,few,CASSQDFRGYQETQYF,TGCGCCAGCAGCCAAGACTTCCGGGGGTACCAAGAGACCCAGTACTTC
TRBJ2-7,TRBD2,TRBV15,once,CATSIPGGGTSRESRYF,TGTGCCACCAGCATCCCCGGGGGGGGGACTTCGCGGGAGAGTAGGTACTTC
TRBJ2-1,-,TRBV24-1,-,CATSETTGLNEQFF,TGTGCCACCAGCGAAACGACAGGTCTCAATGAGCAGTTCTTC
TRBJ1-5,-,TRBV19,few,CASSIVRTVYQPQHF,TGTGCCAGTAGTATAGTTCGCACAGTTTATCAGCCCCAGCATTTT
TRBJ2-2,-,TRBV10-3,few,CAISESVGYTGELFF,TGTGCCATCAGTGAGTCGGTGGGTTACACCGGGGAGCTGTTTTTT
TRBJ1-1,TRBD1,TRBV5-1,-,CASSYTGESLSTEAFF,TGCGCCAGCAGCTATACAGGGGAGAGCCTGAGCACTGAAGCTTTCTTT
TRBJ2-2,-,TRBV24-1,-,CATRPPGTGELFF,TGTGCCACCAGGCCCCCAGGTACCGGGGAGCTGTTTTTT
TRBJ2-1,-,TRBV14,few,CASSLGGASEQFF,TGTGCCAGCAGCCTCGGTGGAGCCTCTGAGCAGTTCTTC
TRBJ1-5,-,TRBV4-2,-,CASSQGPAGYQPQHF,TGTGCCAGCAGCCAAGGCCCGGCAGGGTATCAGCCCCAGCATTTT
TRBJ2-1,-,TRBV12-3/TRBV12-4,few,CASGGRESSYNEQFF,TGTGCCAGCGGGGGGCGGGAGTCCTCCTACAATGAGCAGTTCTTC